This T cell receptor (beta chain) was identified in a study of Graves' ophthalmopathy and Graves' hyperthyroidism (dated by TCRdb to the late 2010s). In the study overall: Hyperthyroidism was defined as stable when no progression to ophthalmopathy occurred within 18 months of follow-up. The study used TCR beta repertoire signatures to distinguish Graves' ophthalmopathy from Graves' hyperthyroidism and to predict progression to ophthalmopathy. Once sampling was done, hyperthyroidism patients were given methimazole at a starting dose of 30 mg daily, while ophthalmopathy patients were given high-dose intravenous methylprednisolone. To explore V-J signatures that separate ophthalmopathy from hyperthyroidism, a discovery set of 95 to 100 patients was enrolled, consisting of 40 to 45 with ophthalmopathy and around 60 with stable hyperthyroidism. In more than five hyperthyroidism patients, the T-cell repertoires found in thyroid tissue were compared with those found in blood. In total, 135 blood samples were TCR-sequenced: fewer than 50 ophthalmopathy, under 80 hyperthyroidism and approximately 17 hyperthyroidism-to-ophthalmopathy patients. For independent validation, a separate cohort was made up of 18 hyperthyroidism patients plus 17 patients who later progressed from hyperthyroidism to ophthalmopathy. Results and caveats for the whole study, not just this receptor: No statistical method was used to predetermine the sample size, and group allocation was not hidden from the investigators. Most expanded thyroid clonotypes with a frequency above 0.001 also appeared in blood, which suggests that blood repertoires may reflect the immune response in the thyroid. In cross-validation, the 13-signature model distinguished ophthalmopathy from stable hyperthyroidism with less than 90% sensitivity and roughly 84% specificity, while in the test set the corresponding values were roughly 80% and 75%. In validation, the model predicted ophthalmopathy progression with about 70% sensitivity and approximately 78% specificity; roughly 11 predicted patients were CT-confirmed with GO in a median of approximately 6.5 months.

The germline V gene yields SGDLS for CDR1 and YYNGEE for CDR2. The CDR3 runs 15 amino acids, cysteine and phenylalanine included. Here the CDR3 DNA is all that survives: 45 bases in frame from base 1. This clonotype was recorded once. It lacks a known antigen. Possible read error: a much larger clone is one base away. Patients with hyperthyroidism were aged 18 to 65 years, had been newly diagnosed, and had a disease duration of less than 2 months. Patients with other autoimmune diseases, uncontrolled infections, pregnancy or lactation were excluded from the study. Diagnosis relied on clinical symptoms, serum thyroxine, TRAb, thyroid ultrasound and orbital computed tomography. Trizol reagent was used to extract the total RNA, and its quality was then checked on an Agilent 2100 Bioanalyzer. For repertoire sequencing, the TCR beta CDR3 regions were amplified from RNA transcripts. The first round of RT-PCR was done with HTBI primers and the Qiagen OneStep RT-PCR kit, and was followed by a second round of multiplex PCR, then size selection and purification. Libraries were sequenced on an Illumina HiSeq2000 using paired-end 100 bp reads. Turning to the authors' computational methods: Reads were processed with SOAPnuke, discarding reads with adapters, uncalled bases, mean Phred below 15, or no exact constant-primer or identifier match. High-quality paired reads were merged with COPE v1.2.5. Clonotypes were defined as unique nucleotide sequences and were aligned to IMGT TRB V, D and J references using MiTCR v1.1. The analysis was limited to V-J combinations with a frequency above 0.0001, which together covered 99% to 99.2% of repertoires. For each V-J combination, a TCR clonal expansion and chaos score was defined as the ratio of F50 clonal expansion to chaos observed in the TCRdist matrix. Welch's t-statistics and random forest were used to narrow the features down to approximately twelve V-J combinations, which were then fed into a naive Bayes classifier. The similarity between thyroid and blood repertoires was quantified using the Morisita-Horn index. TCRdb reprocessed the public reads (quality trimming at Q25 with fastp, clone calling with MiXCR) and kept in-frame beta chains. Entries that share a CDR3 protein sequence are merged under the most common genes and DNA. What appears here as the V and J calls and clone size reflects TCRdb's work, not the paper's. This sample comprises about 500,000 distinct CDR3 sequences, approximately 35% of them detected only once. 4% to 5% of the sample comes from the top ten.

Sequencing was done on a sample of peripheral blood or thyroid tissue (not recorded which). The rearranged segments are TRBV9 and TRBJ2-2; possibly the D gene is TRBD2, per 5 matching bases. The receptor was derived from an adult man with Graves' hyperthyroidism. The CDR3 reads as follows: CASSVQLLNTGELLF. The sequenced DNA: TGTGCCAGCAGCGTACAGCTATTGAACACCGGGGAGCTGCTTTTT.